This T cell receptor beta chain was captured in a study of beta chain features in type 1 diabetes. Details on this clone: Its antigen remains unknown.

Sorted populations all exceeded 95% purity. Regarding the study as a whole: Insertion counts at VDJ junctions were lower in type 1 diabetes patients, who also showed more deletions there. Any role of HLA type in TCRB rearrangement remained unresolved here. When cDNA is sequenced, cells with high TCR expression could be over-represented.

Expressed TCRB transcripts were sequenced after all isolated RNA was converted to cDNA. Measured with immunoSEQ multiplex PCR; TCRdb has only the in-frame clones, and not every one. The table has roughly 120,000 clones, about two fifths seen once. Germline CDR1 reads MNHNY; CDR2 reads SVGAGI (reference sequence). The V end lost 11 bases, the J end lost 9 bases, and 17 bases lay between the germline ends. CDR3 length: 12 residues. V gene TRBV6-6 combines with J gene TRBJ2-1; TRBD2 is a possible D gene (6 bases). The TCR comes from a young woman in good health. The sample comprised stem cell memory CD4+ T cells from blood. The CDR3 coding sequence is TGTGCCGCACGGGGGAGGTTTACTGAGCAGTTCTTC. Protein sequence: CAARGRFTEQFF.